This T cell receptor (beta chain) was sequenced in a study of identical twins. There are a few counts of this clonotype. Its antigen is not known. Template switching supplied a universal primer site; unique molecular identifiers were carried on the cDNA. TCRdb fed the 5' RACE reads into MiXCR, producing one record per CDR3 protein. The sample consists of 1.5 million to 2 million distinct CDR3 sequences, around 29% of them appearing once. Points from the study as a whole: Fewer insertions characterized abundant cord blood beta clonotypes, whereas memory repertoires showed none. Invariant cells of the MAIT and iNKT types might have partly distorted the zero-insertion analyses.

CDR3 length equals 13 residues. V dropped 6 bases and J dropped 6 bases, with 14 bases sitting between them. Germline CDR1 MGHDK, CDR2 SYGVNS. The chain carries TRBV25-1 and TRBJ1-1, with D possibly being TRBD1 (6 bases). This TCR came from a newborn girl in good health. What was sequenced was cord blood. The CDR3: CASSPSGVAEAFF. In DNA, the CDR3 is TGTGCCAGCAGCCCTTCAGGGGTAGCTGAAGCTTTCTTT.